This T cell receptor beta chain was obtained from a study of OX40 agonist ivuxolimab in advanced cancers. The study, taken as a whole, reports: Expanded clones tended on average to be more numerous among CD8+ T cells than CD4+.

V dropped 0 bases and J dropped 4 bases, with 9 bases sitting between them. The germline gives CDR1 LGHNA, CDR2 YNFKEQ. The CDR3 covers 14 residues. As concerns this clone: Antigen: not known.

Libraries were prepared by immunoSEQ multiplex PCR; TCRdb keeps only in-frame clonotypes and omits some of them. The table records tens of thousands of clones, approximately 90% of them present only once. The receptor comes from an adult with an advanced solid tumor such as melanoma, head and neck, liver or kidney cancer. The chain links TRBV4-2 to TRBJ1-1; D uncertain. Sequences were derived from CD4+ or CD8+ T cells sorted from blood, sampled in a trial of the OX40 agonist ivuxolimab. The CDR3 nucleotides read TGTGCCAGCAGCCAAGACATTGGACTCACTGAAGCTTTCTTT. This codes for CASSQDIGLTEAFF.